This is a list of T cell receptor beta chains from one sample in a study of blood T cell repertoires in COVID-19. The repertoire was sequenced with immunoSEQ multiplex PCR; TCRdb's copy has only in-frame clones and lacks some. This sample has 100,000 or so clones, with approximately 82% found just once. Sequencing used peripheral blood. These receptors were obtained from a man between 60 and 70 years old with active or convalescent COVID-19. The CDR3 runs from the conserved cysteine through the conserved F or W. Fields, in order: D gene, J gene, clone size, V gene, CDR3 DNA, CDR3 protein. D genes are given only for firm matches. Clone size is stated in some rows and not others, as once, few, many or a class when expanded.

. TRBJ1-2 few TRBV24-1 TGTGCCACCAGTGATAACTCCGGGAGTCTCTCTGGCTACACCTTC CATSDNSGSLSGYTF
TRBD2 TRBJ2-3 once TRBV7-2 TGTGCCAGCAGTTCCTCTAGCGGGAGAACAGATACGCAGTATTTT CASSSSSGRTDTQYF
. TRBJ2-2 . TRBV10-1 TGCGCCAGCAGCCCTGAAAACCCCGAGGGGGCCGGGGAGCTGTTTTTT CASSPENPEGAGELFF
. TRBJ1-1 many TRBV9 TGTGCCAGCAGCTCCACCCGACAGACTAACACTGAAGCTTTCTTT CASSSTRQTNTEAFF
. TRBJ1-1 . TRBV2 TGTGCCAGCAGGCTCAGGTGGATTATCTTT CASRLRWIIF
. TRBJ2-5 few TRBV29-1 TGCAGCGTTGACGAGGCGGCGAAGACCCAGTACTTC CSVDEAAKTQYF
TRBD2 TRBJ2-1 . TRBV28 TGTGCCAGCAGTTTGGTAGCGGGGGTCAGCTCCTACAATGAGCAGTTCTTC CASSLVAGVSSYNEQFF
TRBD2 TRBJ2-1 . TRBV28 TGTGCCAGCAGAATGGCGGGGGGGGCACGAGAGCAGTTCTTC CASRMAGGAREQFF
. TRBJ1-2 once TRBV25-1 TGTGCCAGCAGTGAGGGGGGGGCCTACGGCTACACCTTC CASSEGGAYGYTF
TRBD2 TRBJ2-3 . TRBV4-1 TGCGCCAGCAGCCAAGAGCCCACCCTAGCGGGAGGAACAGATACGCAGTATTTT CASSQEPTLAGGTDTQYF
TRBD1 TRBJ1-1 . TRBV14 TGTGCCAGCAGCCAAGGGGGGGACAGGCCAACTTTGAACACTGAAGCTTTCTTT CASSQGGDRPTLNTEAFF
. TRBJ2-1 . TRBV5-4 TGTGCCAGCAGCCCCAACCTAGACAATGAGCAGTTCTTC CASSPNLDNEQFF
TRBD1 TRBJ1-5 . TRBV5-5 TGTGCCAGCAGCCGCGGACAGGGGCCGCGCAATCAGCCCCAGCATTTT CASSRGQGPRNQPQHF
. TRBJ1-4 . TRBV11-2 TGTGCCAGCAGCTTAACAACAGCTCGAGAAAAACTGTTTTTT CASSLTTAREKLFF
TRBD1 TRBJ1-2 . TRBV19 TGTGCCAGTAGTTCCGGGACAGCTCTATATGGCTACACCTTC CASSSGTALYGYTF
. TRBJ1-3 many TRBV5-6 TGTGCCAGCAGCTTGTACGGTGAGACTGCCCAACGAAACACCATATATTTT CASSLYGETAQRNTIYF
TRBD1 TRBJ1-5 few TRBV3-1/TRBV3-2 TGTGCCAGCAGCCCGACAGGGAGTCAGCCCCAGCATTTT CASSPTGSQPQHF
. TRBJ1-1 . TRBV13 TGTGCCAGCAGCCCCAGGTTCTTGAACACTGAAGCTTTCTTT CASSPRFLNTEAFF
. TRBJ1-5 . TRBV12-3/TRBV12-4 TGTGCCAGCTCCCAGGGCGGAAATCAGCCCCAGCATTTT CASSQGGNQPQHF
TRBD1 TRBJ1-2 . TRBV4-2 TGTGCCAGCAGCCAAGACCAGGGGGCGCGTGGCTACACCTTC CASSQDQGARGYTF
TRBD1 TRBJ1-1 few TRBV2 TGTGCCAGCAGTAACAGGGGGCGAAACACTGAAGCTTTCTTT CASSNRGRNTEAFF
TRBD2 TRBJ2-2 . TRBV7-2 TGTGCCAGCAGCTCGACTAGCGGGGCGAACACCGGGGAGCTGTTTTTT CASSSTSGANTGELFF
TRBD2 TRBJ2-1 . TRBV7-2 TGTGCCAGCAGCATCAGAACTAGCGGAGGGTACAATGAGCAGTTCTTC CASSIRTSGGYNEQFF
TRBD1 TRBJ1-5 . TRBV11-2 TGTGCCAGCAGCTTCACAGGGGACCATCAGCCCCAGCATTTT CASSFTGDHQPQHF